This TCR beta chain came from a study of cytomegalovirus exposure and HLA in healthy donors. Researchers ran the PCR with 60 Vbeta and 13 Jbeta primers. Data came from immunoSEQ multiplex PCR; TCRdb stores just in-frame clones and leaves some out. The top ten clones hold around 3.5% of a sample with around 40,000 clones, around 69% of them seen once. This clone was picked up a small number of times. The antigen is unknown. Germline V gene data show CDR1 as KGHSH and CDR2 as LQKENI. Trimming took off 3 bases at V and 6 bases at J, with 6 bases between the two ends. This CDR3 is 11 amino acids long. Findings and caveats of the study: Most of the TCR beta V segments (in an earlier analysis) were productive either about 90% or about 30% of the time. Analysis was carried out at a later point, and it linked a missense DCLRE1C variant to TCR beta V- and J-gene trimming. In a later analysis, the majority of CMV-associated beta chains seemingly showed HLA restriction.

Healthy bone marrow donors made up the cohort. Sequenced: PBMCs. V and J are TRBV18 and TRBJ2-7; D possibly corresponds to TRBD2 (6 bases). The origin of this receptor is a woman under 40 in good health and CMV-seronegative. DNA for the CDR3: TGTGCCAGCTCACCTAGCGGCGAGCAGTACTTC. Translating it yields CASSPSGEQYF.